The 20 T cell receptor beta chains given below trace back to one sample, sequenced in a study of beta chain features in type 1 diabetes. Investigators reverse transcribed all isolated RNA, so they sequenced expressed TCRB transcripts. TCRdb's table, derived via immunoSEQ multiplex PCR, lists solely in-frame clones and lacks some. This table holds around 140,000 clones, 9% found once. Study observations and caveats: Shorter TCRB CDR3s, moderately but significantly so, were found in Type 1 diabetes patients in all four CD4+ subsets.

No antigens are known for them. Sequencing was done on a sample of central memory CD4+ T cells from blood. All receptors come from a man aged 30 to 45 with type 1 diabetes.

This chain connects TRBV6-1 to TRBJ2-1, with 7 nucleotides matching TRBD1. The CDR3 is 15 amino acids. In germline, CDR1 is MNHNS, CDR2 SASEGT. The ends lost 4 bases at V and 6 bases at J; junction bases unmatched: 9. This chain's CDR3 is CASSGWDSPGNEQFF. In DNA, the CDR3 is TGTGCCAGCAGTGGCTGGGACAGTCCTGGCAATGAGCAGTTCTTC.

The chain carries TRBV5-4 and TRBJ1-1; possible D gene TRBD1, 6 bases. Per germline, CDR1 SGHNT and CDR2 YYREEE (reference sequence). This CDR3 has 14 amino acids. V lost 6 bases to trimming and J lost 1 base, with 13 bases between them. CDR3 sequence reads: CASTPDSQNTEAFF. The CDR3 DNA follows: TGTGCCAGCACCCCGGACAGCCAGAACACTGAAGCTTTCTTT.

This clone was found a few times. The chain combines TRBV19 with TRBJ1-1; unclear D gene. CDR3 length equals 15 residues. V lost 4 bases, J lost 0 bases, and 12 bases lay in between. Looked up from germline, CDR1 is LNHDA and CDR2 is SQIVND (reference sequence). As DNA, the CDR3 is TGTGCCAGTAGTAGGGGAGGGCCAATGAACACTGAAGCTTTCTTT. This translates into CASSRGGPMNTEAFF. Full variable domain (rest looked up from reference TRBV19 and TRBJ1-1): DGGITQSPKYLFRKEGQNVTLSCEQNLNHDAMYWYRQDPGQGLRLIYYSQIVNDFQKGDIAEGYSVSREKKESFPLTVTSAQKNPTAFYLCASSRGGPMNTEAFFGQGTRLTVV.

V gene TRBV7-2 combines with J gene TRBJ2-5; no definite D call. The germline V gene has CDR1 SGHTA and CDR2 FQGNSA. The CDR3 has 14 amino acids. Trimming removed 1 base from V and 5 bases from J, with 11 bases in between. CDR3 region: CASSLVSGLETQYF. CDR3 in DNA: TGTGCCAGCAGCTTAGTATCTGGCTTGGAGACCCAGTACTTC.

This clone was seen only a few times. This sequence joins TRBV7-3 and TRBJ2-3, with D unclear. The CDR3 is 13 residues long. The germline V gene encodes CDR1 SGHTA and CDR2 FQGTGA. V lost 2 bases and J lost 6, with 9 bases in between. CDR3 DNA: TGTGCCAGCAGCTTAGAAAGCGTTGATACGCAGTATTTT. Amino acid sequence: CASSLESVDTQYF.

The chain links TRBV7-9 to TRBJ2-7; D perhaps matches TRBD1 (6 bases). V lost 6 bases, J lost 6 bases, and 15 bases lay in between. This CDR3 has 13 residues. Germline CDR1 and CDR2: SEHNR and FQNEAQ (reference sequence). CDR3 residues: CASRLDSPGEQYF. CDR3 in DNA: TGTGCCAGCAGATTGGACAGCCCCGGCGAGCAGTACTTC.

This sequence joins TRBV5-1 and TRBJ2-1, with 10 nucleotides matching TRBD2. Germline loops: CDR1 SGHRS, CDR2 YFSETQ. The CDR3 is 15 amino acids. V was pared by 5 bases and J by 6 bases, with 8 bases of the junction left unmatched. In DNA form, the CDR3 reads TGCGCCAGCAGACGCGTAGCGGGGGGACCCAATGAGCAGTTCTTC. It is translated as CASRRVAGGPNEQFF.

Ten or more counts support this clone. The CDR3, as DNA: TGTGCCAGCAGCTCCACCGGGACAGGGCCTATTCAGTACTTC. This codes for CASSSTGTGPIQYF. The chain couples TRBV7-9 to TRBJ2-4; TRBD1 aligns across 9 bases. The CDR3 runs 14 residues. CDR1 is SEHNR and CDR2 is FQNEAQ in the germline V gene (reference sequence). The V segment lost 4 bases and the J segment 10 bases; nucleotides outside the gene matches: 8.

The chain employs TRBV7-3 and TRBJ1-5, with D unresolved. The CDR3 spans 15 residues. V dropped 1 base and J dropped 4 bases, with 11 bases sitting between them. Germline CDR1 reads SGHTA; CDR2 reads FQGTGA. The CDR3 coding sequence is TGTGCCAGCAGCTTAAGGGCCTCGGTAAATCAGCCCCAGCATTTT. It translates to CASSLRASVNQPQHF.

The chain recombines TRBV5-4 with TRBJ2-5, with 9 bases lining up with TRBD1. The V and J ends lost 4 bases and 4 bases, in that order; junction bases with no gene match: 5. Germline V gives CDR1 SGHNT, CDR2 YYREEE (reference sequence). This CDR3 has 14 residues. The chain's CDR3 is CASSQQGAGETQYF. The CDR3 DNA is TGTGCCAGCAGCCAACAGGGGGCCGGAGAGACCCAGTACTTC.

The rearrangement links TRBV7-9 to TRBJ1-2, with 9 bases aligning to TRBD1. This CDR3 contains 14 residues. CDR1 and CDR2 from the germline V gene are SEHNR and FQNEAQ (reference sequence). J gave up 6 bases and V 6 bases, and 8 bases lay outside the gene matches. The CDR3 DNA is TGTGCCAGCAGTCTCGGCCGGGACAGGGATGGCTACACCTTC. Protein: CASSLGRDRDGYTF.

CDR3 protein: CASSLYSEPADTQYF. As DNA, the CDR3 is TGTGCCAGCTCACTATACAGTGAACCTGCAGATACGCAGTATTTT. This chain joins TRBV18 and TRBJ2-3; D ambiguous. CDR3 length equals 15 residues. In germline, CDR1 is KGHSH, CDR2 LQKENI. Trimming removed 4 bases from V and 4 bases from J, with 15 bases in between.

In its sample, this clone was seen a few times. The chain has TRBV6-6 and TRBJ2-5; D remains unclear. Trimming removed 0 bases at V and 4 bases at J, with 6 bases between. CDR1 is MNHNY, CDR2 SVGAGI, per germline (reference sequence). The CDR3 has 13 residues. The CDR3 sequence is CASSYSFRETQYF. The CDR3 DNA reads as TGTGCCAGCAGTTACTCGTTCCGAGAGACCCAGTACTTC.

Comments on this clone: In the same sample, other DNA sequences code for this CDR3. This chain joins TRBV28 and TRBJ2-7; unclear D gene. Germline V gene sequence: CDR1 MDHEN, CDR2 SYDVKM. The CDR3 extends over 12 amino acids. Trimming stripped 2 bases from V and 2 bases from J, with 4 bases between. The CDR3 DNA reads as TGTGCCAGCAGTTTACAGGCCTACGAGCAGTACTTC. It specifies CASSLQAYEQYF.

This chain uses TRBV7-2 with TRBJ2-7; 8 nucleotides line up with TRBD1. The germline CDR1 and CDR2 sequences are SGHTA and FQGNSA. CDR3 length: 14 amino acids. With 1 base clipped from V and 6 bases from J, the junction kept 5 bases outside the gene matches. CDR3: CASSLETGAGEQYF. CDR3 bases: TGTGCCAGCAGCTTAGAGACAGGGGCTGGCGAGCAGTACTTC.

This clone was counted between two and nine times. This same CDR3 is encoded by further DNA sequences in the sample. This chain's CDR3 is CASSFGGGAYNEQFF. The DNA for the CDR3 is TGTGCCAGCAGCTTCGGCGGGGGGGCGTACAATGAGCAGTTCTTC. The chain couples TRBV5-4 to TRBJ2-1, with TRBD2 matching over 9 bases. Germline values: CDR1 SGHNT, CDR2 YYREEE (reference sequence). Trimming removed 2 bases from V and 4 bases from J; junction bases left unmatched: 4. CDR3 length: 15 amino acids.

This clone was counted between two and nine times. V usage is TRBV6-5 and J usage is TRBJ2-5; 7 bases line up with TRBD2. The DNA end is more similar to TRBJ2-7, so the J call may be wrong. CDR3 length: 15 residues. Germline V gives CDR1 MNHEY, CDR2 SVGAGI. This chain's CDR3 is CASSYSSGQYYEQYF. The CDR3 bases are TGTGCCAGCAGTTATTCTAGCGGACAATACTACGAGCAGTACTTC.

The J gene is TRBJ2-2, the V gene TRBV2; TRBD2 matches at 12 bases. Germline CDR1 and CDR2: SNHLY and FYNNEI. Trimming took 5 bases from V and 7 from J; bases not matched to a gene: 8. The CDR3 extends over 16 amino acids. This CDR3 is CASSPTSGGNYGELFF. The CDR3 region has the DNA TGTGCCAGCAGTCCTACTAGCGGGGGGAACTACGGGGAGCTGTTTTTT.

This clone was recorded at least ten times. The V call is TRBV29-1, the J call TRBJ2-1; TRBD1 matches 7 bases. V lost 3 bases, J lost 8 bases, and 7 bases stayed unmatched. This CDR3 is built from 13 residues. Germline-derived CDR1 and CDR2 are SQVTM and ANQGSEA. The DNA of the CDR3 is TGCAGCGTTGATACCAGGGGGTACGATGAGCAGTTCTTC. Protein product: CSVDTRGYDEQFF.

This chain joins TRBV5-1 and TRBJ2-1; 8 bases align to TRBD1. From germline, CDR1 is SGHRS and CDR2 YFSETQ. Unmatched junction bases numbered 5, after V lost 4 bases and J lost 5 bases. This CDR3 contains 14 residues. Written as DNA, the CDR3 is TGCGCCAGCAGCGCGGGACAGGTTGACAATGAGCAGTTCTTC. Translation: CASSAGQVDNEQFF.